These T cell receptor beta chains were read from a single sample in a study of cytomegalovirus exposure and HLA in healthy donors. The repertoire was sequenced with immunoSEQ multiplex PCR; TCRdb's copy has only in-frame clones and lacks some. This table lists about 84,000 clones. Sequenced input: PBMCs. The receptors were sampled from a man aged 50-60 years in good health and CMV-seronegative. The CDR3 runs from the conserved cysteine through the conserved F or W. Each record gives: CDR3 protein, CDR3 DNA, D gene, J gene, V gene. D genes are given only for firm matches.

CASTQGRNTEAFF	TGTGCCAGTACCCAGGGAAGGAACACTGAAGCTTTCTTT	.	TRBJ1-1	TRBV19
CASSSGGWNEKLFF	TGTGCCAGCAGCTCAGGGGGTTGGAATGAAAAACTGTTTTTT	TRBD1	TRBJ1-4	TRBV28
CASSPGLNQPQHF	TGTGCCAGTAGCCCGGGTCTCAATCAGCCCCAGCATTTT	.	TRBJ1-5	TRBV19
CSVENWAGGTYEQYF	TGCAGCGTTGAAAATTGGGCAGGGGGTACCTACGAGCAGTACTTC	TRBD1	TRBJ2-7	TRBV29-1
CASSPGDSYGYTF	TGCGCCAGCAGCCCCGGGGACAGCTATGGCTACACCTTC	TRBD1	TRBJ1-2	TRBV4-1
CASSLAGQGETQYF	TGTGCCAGCAGCTTAGCCGGGCAGGGGGAGACCCAGTACTTC	.	TRBJ2-5	TRBV7-2
CASSYRVVTEAFF	TGTGCCAGCAGCTACAGGGTAGTCACTGAAGCTTTCTTT	.	TRBJ1-1	TRBV28
CASSDGGRRNTEAFF	TGTGCCAGCAGTGATGGGGGCAGAAGGAACACTGAAGCTTTCTTT	.	TRBJ1-1	TRBV2
CASSNRGHYEQYF	TGTGCCAGTAGTAACAGGGGCCACTACGAGCAGTACTTC	TRBD1	TRBJ2-7	TRBV19
CASSPDSNYGYTF	TGTGCCAGCAGCCCGGACTCAAACTATGGCTACACCTTC	.	TRBJ1-2	TRBV7-2
CASSSGTGELTYEQYF	TGCGCCAGCAGCTCCGGGACAGGTGAACTAACCTACGAGCAGTACTTC	TRBD1	TRBJ2-7	TRBV5-1
CASSPPAMTQPQHF	TGTGCCAGCTCACCACCAGCGATGACTCAGCCCCAGCATTTT	.	TRBJ1-5	TRBV18
CATARGRGETQYF	TGTGCCACCGCGCGGGGGCGCGGGGAGACCCAGTACTTC	.	TRBJ2-5	TRBV7-3
CASSLGSYGYTF	TGCGCCAGCAGCTTGGGCAGCTATGGCTACACCTTC	.	TRBJ1-2	TRBV5-1
CASSSPGQGYTEAFF	TGTGCCAGCAGCTCTCCGGGACAGGGGTACACTGAAGCTTTCTTT	TRBD1	TRBJ1-1	TRBV5-4